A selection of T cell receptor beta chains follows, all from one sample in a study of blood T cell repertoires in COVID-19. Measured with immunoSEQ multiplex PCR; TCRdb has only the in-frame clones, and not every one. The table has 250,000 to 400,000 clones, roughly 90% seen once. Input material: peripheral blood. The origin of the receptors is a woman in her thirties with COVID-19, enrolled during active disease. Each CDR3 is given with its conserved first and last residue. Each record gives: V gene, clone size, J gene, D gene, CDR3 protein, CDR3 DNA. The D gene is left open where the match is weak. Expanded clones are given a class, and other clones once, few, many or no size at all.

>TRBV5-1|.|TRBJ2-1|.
CASREGSGNEQFF
TGCGCCAGCAGGGAGGGCTCCGGCAATGAGCAGTTCTTC
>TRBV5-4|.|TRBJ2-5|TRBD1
CASSVTGTEETQYF
TGTGCCAGCAGCGTAACCGGGACAGAAGAGACCCAGTACTTC
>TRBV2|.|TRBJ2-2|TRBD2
CASNFGGSGRRAGELFF
TGTGCCAGCAACTTCGGGGGTAGCGGGAGACGGGCCGGGGAGCTGTTTTTT
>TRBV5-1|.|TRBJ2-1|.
CASSLGASGAQGYNEQFF
TGCGCCAGCAGCTTGGGGGCTAGCGGTGCCCAGGGGTACAATGAGCAGTTCTTC
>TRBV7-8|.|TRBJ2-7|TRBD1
CASSQDRAMNEQYF
TGTGCCAGCAGCCAGGACAGGGCGATGAACGAGCAGTACTTC
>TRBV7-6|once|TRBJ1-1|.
CASSLGRPGNTEAFF
TGTGCCAGCAGCTTAGGCCGGCCAGGGAACACTGAAGCTTTCTTT
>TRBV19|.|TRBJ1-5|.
CASLDGGVEQPQHF
TGTGCCAGCCTAGACGGGGGGGTAGAACAGCCCCAGCATTTT
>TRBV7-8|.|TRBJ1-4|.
CASSLALQRNEKLFF
TGTGCCAGCAGCTTAGCCCTCCAGCGGAACGAAAAACTGTTTTTT
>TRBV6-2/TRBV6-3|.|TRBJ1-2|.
CASSSPVGRGHGYTF
TGTGCCAGCAGTTCCCCGGTAGGCAGGGGCCATGGCTACACCTTC
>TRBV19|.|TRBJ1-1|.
CASNNRGFTTEAFF
TGTGCCAGTAATAATCGGGGATTTACCACTGAAGCTTTCTTT
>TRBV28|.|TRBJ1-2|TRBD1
CASSSNRGFIYGYTF
TGTGCCAGCAGTTCTAACAGGGGGTTTATCTATGGCTACACCTTC
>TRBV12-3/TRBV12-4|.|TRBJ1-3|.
CASSLGQGNTIYF
TGTGCCAGCAGTTTAGGACAGGGAAACACCATATATTTT
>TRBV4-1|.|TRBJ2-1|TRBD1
CASAAPGQGFYNEQFF
TGCGCCAGCGCGGCCCCAGGACAGGGCTTCTACAATGAGCAGTTCTTC
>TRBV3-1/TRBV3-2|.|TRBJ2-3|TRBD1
CASSQRQGADTQYF
TGTGCCAGCAGCCAGAGACAGGGGGCGGATACGCAGTATTTT
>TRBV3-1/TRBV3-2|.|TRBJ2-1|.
CASSQDLGGRLTSSYNEQFF
TGTGCCAGCAGCCAAGATCTGGGCGGGCGACTTACTAGCTCCTACAATGAGCAGTTCTTC
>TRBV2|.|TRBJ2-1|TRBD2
CASSLERENEQFF
TGTGCCAGCAGTTTAGAGCGGGAAAATGAGCAGTTCTTC
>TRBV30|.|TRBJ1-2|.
CAWSRVNYGYTF
TGTGCCTGGAGTCGTGTGAACTATGGCTACACCTTC
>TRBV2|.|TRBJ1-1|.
CASRPTGNTEAFF
TGTGCCAGCAGGCCCACAGGGAACACTGAAGCTTTCTTT
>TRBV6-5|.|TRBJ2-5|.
CASSYSTDWGTQYF
TGTGCCAGCAGTTACTCGACAGACTGGGGGACCCAGTACTTC
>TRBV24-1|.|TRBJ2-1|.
CATSDAQGVGNNEQFF
TGTGCCACCAGTGACGCACAGGGAGTAGGTAACAATGAGCAGTTCTTC
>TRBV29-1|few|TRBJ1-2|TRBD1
CSVKGDREGYGYTF
TGCAGCGTTAAGGGGGACAGGGAGGGGTATGGCTACACCTTC
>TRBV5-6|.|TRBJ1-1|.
CASSGRRGNTEAFF
TGTGCCAGCAGCGGCCGGAGGGGGAACACTGAAGCTTTCTTT
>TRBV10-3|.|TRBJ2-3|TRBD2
CAISESWLAGEGSTDTQYF
TGTGCCATCAGTGAGTCGTGGCTAGCGGGAGAAGGAAGCACAGATACGCAGTATTTT
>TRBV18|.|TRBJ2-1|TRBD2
CASSPKLAGDHEQFF
TGTGCCAGCTCACCAAAACTAGCGGGAGACCATGAGCAGTTCTTC
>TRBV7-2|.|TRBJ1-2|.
CASSPVTQGPYGYTF
TGTGCCAGCAGCCCCGTAACCCAGGGGCCCTATGGCTACACCTTC
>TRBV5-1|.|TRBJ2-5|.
CASSSARGETQYF
TGCGCCAGCAGCTCGGCCCGAGGGGAGACCCAGTACTTC
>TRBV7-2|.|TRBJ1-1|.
CASSLGQNTEAFF
TGTGCCAGCAGCTTAGGGCAGAACACTGAAGCTTTCTTT
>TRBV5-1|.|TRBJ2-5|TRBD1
CASRIPRQGSETQYF
TGCGCCAGCAGGATTCCGAGACAGGGATCCGAGACCCAGTACTTC
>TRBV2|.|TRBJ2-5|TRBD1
CASSPDRVRETQYF
TGTGCCAGCAGTCCCGACAGGGTCCGGGAGACCCAGTACTTC
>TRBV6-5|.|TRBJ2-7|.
CASSYSTTASGEQYF
TGTGCCAGCAGTTACTCTACGACAGCCTCGGGCGAGCAGTACTTC
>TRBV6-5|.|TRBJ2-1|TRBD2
CASRGGYNEQFF
TGTGCCAGTCGCGGGGGATACAATGAGCAGTTCTTC
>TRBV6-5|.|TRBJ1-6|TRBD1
CASSRQGLDSPLHF
TGTGCCAGCAGCCGACAGGGGTTAGATTCACCCCTCCACTTT
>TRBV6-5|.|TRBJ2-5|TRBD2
CASNLRGGSQTQYF
TGTGCCAGCAATTTACGTGGCGGGAGTCAGACCCAGTACTTC
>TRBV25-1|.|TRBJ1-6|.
CASSDHGVRNSPLHF
TGTGCCAGCAGTGACCACGGGGTACGGAATTCACCCCTCCACTTT
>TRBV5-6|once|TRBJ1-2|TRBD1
CASRRTGGDYGYTF
TGTGCCAGCAGGCGGACAGGGGGCGACTATGGCTACACCTTC
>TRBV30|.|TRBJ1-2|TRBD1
CAWGQDYGYTF
TGTGCCTGGGGACAGGACTATGGCTACACCTTC
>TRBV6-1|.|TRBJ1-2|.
CASSEAHIRHRVDYGYTF
TGTGCCAGCAGTGAAGCGCATATCCGGCATCGGGTGGACTATGGCTACACCTTC
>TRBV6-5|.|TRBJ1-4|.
CAASRATNEKLFF
TGTGCCGCCTCCAGGGCGACTAATGAAAAACTGTTTTTT